These 8 T cell receptor beta chains share one sample of origin, sequenced in a study of human T cells and chemical hapten exposure. The time point here: pre-sensitization, week 0. Noted treatment: therapeutic diphenylcyclopropenone sensitization with weekly scalp DPC. One entry per CDR3 protein, called by TCRdb with MiXCR from the RACE reads. The sample records a few hundred thousand distinct CDR3 sequences, about 5% being singletons. The sequencing used whole blood, collected in connection with sensitization to the hapten diphenylcyclopropenone (DPC). The receptors here all came from a woman under 30 with alopecia areata. Some clones in this sample may be carry-over from other donors' samples.

This clonotype appeared many times. This chain links TRBV29-1 with TRBJ1-2; TRBD1 is a possible D gene (5 bases). The germline V gene encodes CDR1 SQVTM and CDR2 ANQGSEA. The CDR3 spans 13 residues. V was clipped by 3 bases and J by 8 bases, with 16 bases between them. Written as DNA, the CDR3 is TGCAGCGTTGAGGAGGACATAGGCGGAGGCTACACCTTC. It translates to CSVEEDIGGGYTF.

This clonotype was observed a few times. The chain recombines TRBV20-1 with TRBJ2-3, with 11 bases fitting TRBD1. CDR3 length: 15 residues. Germline V gene data show CDR1 as DFQATT and CDR2 as SNEGSKA (reference sequence). With 0 bases clipped from V and 5 bases from J, the junction kept 4 bases outside the gene matches. CDR3 sequence (DNA): TGCAGTGCTAGAGATCTGGACAGGGGGCAAGATACGCAGTATTTT. It is translated as CSARDLDRGQDTQYF.

This clonotype was picked up a small number of times. The CDR3, as DNA: TGTGCCAGCAGCCAAGACGCCCATCGGGGCACTGAAGCTTTCTTT. Translating it yields CASSQDAHRGTEAFF. V is TRBV3-1 and J is TRBJ1-1; no firm D call. The CDR3 runs to 15 residues. In germline, CDR1 is LGHDT, CDR2 YNNKEL (reference sequence). The V gene lost 0 bases and the J gene lost 4 bases, with 12 bases spanning the gap.

This chain links TRBV18 with TRBJ2-1; D might be TRBD1 or TRBD2, each matching 5 bases. V was shortened by 5 bases and J by 7 bases, with 18 bases between the two germline ends. This CDR3 region has 15 residues. CDR1 and CDR2 (germline): KGHSH, LQKENI. The CDR3 loop reads CASSVARDLENEQFF. CDR3 DNA: TGTGCCAGCTCAGTAGCCCGGGACCTAGAGAATGAGCAGTTCTTC. The full variable domain, in which reference TRBV18 and TRBJ2-1 provide the parts outside the CDR3, is NAGVMQNPRHLVRRRGQEARLRCSPMKGHSHVYWYRQLPEEGLKFMVYLQKENIIDESGMPKERFSAEFPKEGPSILRIQQVVRGDSAAYFCASSVARDLENEQFFGPGTRLTVL.

This clonotype was detected a few times. CDR3 sequence: CASSPRTGANGYTF. In DNA form, the CDR3 reads TGTGCCAGCAGCCCACGGACAGGCGCAAATGGCTACACCTTC. The rearrangement uses TRBV7-6 and TRBJ1-2; 7 bases match TRBD1. V lost 5 bases to trimming and J lost 6 bases; unmatched junction nucleotides: 9. Germline V gene lookup returns CDR1 SGHVS and CDR2 FNYEAQ. The CDR3 is 14 residues long. The complete variable domain, with remaining parts taken from reference TRBV7-6 and TRBJ1-2, reads GAGVSQSPRYKVTKRGQDVALRCDPISGHVSLYWYRQALGQGPEFLTYFNYEAQQDKSGLPNDRFSAERPEGSISTLTIQRTEQRDSAMYRCASSPRTGANGYTFGSGTRLTVV.

The table lists this clonotype with many counts. The chain links TRBV5-1 to TRBJ2-1, with D possibly matching TRBD1 (5 bases). The CDR3 runs to 12 residues. Between the trimmed V and J ends, which lost 6 bases and 6 bases, there was a span of 10 bases. The germline V gene encodes CDR1 SGHRS and CDR2 YFSETQ. DNA for the CDR3: TGCGCCAGCAAAGATAGGGGCAATGAGCAGTTCTTC. This encodes CASKDRGNEQFF.

Of note for this clonotype: At one boundary the junction diverges from the germline segment, which might be a read error. The chain carries TRBV4-1 and TRBJ2-7, with D uncertain. CDR1 and CDR2 (germline): MGHRA, YSYEKL. CDR3 length: 15 amino acids. This chain's CDR3 is CASSEDLTVTSEQYF. Here the CDR3 DNA reads TGCGCCAGCAGCGAAGATTTAACGGTGACCAGCGAGCAGTACTTC.

The chain uses TRBV4-3 and TRBJ1-5; unclear D gene. The germline gives CDR1 LGHNA, CDR2 YSLEER. Trimming pared 0 bases from V and 4 bases from J, leaving 4 bases between. This CDR3 has 13 residues. The CDR3 sequence is CASSQDTNQPQHF. In DNA, the CDR3 is TGCGCCAGCAGCCAAGACACAAATCAGCCCCAGCATTTT.